These 28 T cell receptor beta chains were all obtained from the same sample, sequenced in a study of T cell responses to AZD1222 COVID-19 vaccine. Using immunoSEQ multiplex PCR, the repertoire was profiled, and TCRdb retains in-frame clones only, with some absent. The top ten hold about 2.4% of the sample, which has approximately 84,000 clones, around 87% seen once. The specimen was peripheral blood, collected 28 days after the second AZD1222 dose. These TCRs come from an adult who received the AZD1222 COVID-19 vaccine.

DNA of the CDR3: TGCGCCAGCAGCTTGGCCTTGGGACAGGGGGCGGACGAGCAGTACTTC. Encoded protein: CASSLALGQGADEQYF. The chain employs TRBV5-1 and TRBJ2-7, with 12 bases identical to TRBD1. Germline V gives CDR1 SGHRS, CDR2 YFSETQ. The CDR3 extends over 16 amino acids. V trimming: 0 bases; J trimming: 5 bases; junction bases outside the gene matches: 6.

The chain recombines TRBV29-1 with TRBJ1-2; 10 bases align to TRBD1. J was trimmed by 6 bases and V by 4 bases; bases with no gene match: 2. The CDR3 totals 12 residues. Looked up from germline, CDR1 is SQVTM and CDR2 is ANQGSEA. CDR3 sequence (DNA): TGCAGCGTTGGGACAGGGGGGGATGGCTACACCTTC. This encodes CSVGTGGDGYTF.

This chain joins TRBV7-2 and TRBJ2-5, with D perhaps assigned TRBD1 or TRBD2 (5 bases each). Germline-derived CDR1 and CDR2 are SGHTA and FQGNSA. The CDR3 is 14 amino acids. Trimming removed 1 base from V and 4 bases from J, with 10 bases in between. CDR3 amino acids: CASSLGRGRETQYF. CDR3 DNA: TGTGCCAGCAGCTTAGGACGGGGACGAGAGACCCAGTACTTC. The whole variable domain, filled in from reference TRBV7-2 and TRBJ2-5, reads GAGVSQSPSNKVTEKGKDVELRCDPISGHTALYWYRQSLGQGLEFLIYFQGNSAPDKSGLPSDRFSAERTGGSVSTLTIQRTQQEDSAVYLCASSLGRGRETQYFGPGTRLLVL.

This sequence joins TRBV7-9 and TRBJ2-2; D might be TRBD1 or TRBD2, each matching 5 bases. The germline V gene has CDR1 SEHNR and CDR2 FQNEAQ (reference sequence). The CDR3 has 17 residues. The V and J ends lost 1 base and 6 bases respectively, with 18 bases between them. The CDR3: CASSLVGDGRHAGELFF. The CDR3 DNA sequence: TGTGCCAGCAGCTTAGTTGGGGACGGACGACACGCCGGGGAGCTGTTTTTT. Supplemented by reference TRBV7-9 and TRBJ2-2, the full variable domain reads DTGVSQNPRHKITKRGQNVTFRCDPISEHNRLYWYRQTLGQGPEFLTYFQNEAQLEKSRLLSDRFSAERPKGSFSTLEIQRTEQGDSAMYLCASSLVGDGRHAGELFFGEGSRLTVL.

The V call is TRBV7-6, the J call TRBJ1-5; perhaps TRBD1 as D (5 bases). With 1 base removed from V and 7 bases from J, the gap between germline ends came to 17 bases. The CDR3 runs 16 residues. Germline assignment: CDR1 SGHVS and CDR2 FNYEAQ. The CDR3 DNA follows: TGTGCCAGCAGCTTAGAGGCAGGGCCCTCAGGACAGCCCCAGCATTTT. Translated, it gives CASSLEAGPSGQPQHF. Looking up the rest from reference TRBV7-6 and TRBJ1-5 gives the full variable domain: GAGVSQSPRYKVTKRGQDVALRCDPISGHVSLYWYRQALGQGPEFLTYFNYEAQQDKSGLPNDRFSAERPEGSISTLTIQRTEQRDSAMYRCASSLEAGPSGQPQHFGDGTRLSIL.

The V call is TRBV7-2, the J call TRBJ2-1, with 9 bases fitting TRBD2. The CDR3 loop spans 15 amino acids. J was trimmed by 5 bases and V by 0 bases; bases with no gene match: 2. Germline V gives CDR1 SGHTA, CDR2 FQGNSA. The DNA for the CDR3 is TGTGCCAGCAGCTTAGCAGCGGGGGGCCACAATGAGCAGTTCTTC. It codes for CASSLAAGGHNEQFF.

CDR3 region: CASSLLGQANYGYTF. The CDR3 DNA reads as TGTGCCAGCAGTCTCCTGGGACAGGCTAACTATGGCTACACCTTC. V gene TRBV27 combines with J gene TRBJ1-2; 8 nucleotides line up with TRBD1. J gave up 0 bases and V 5 bases, and 5 bases lay outside the gene matches. This CDR3 spans 15 amino acids. CDR1 and CDR2 from the germline V gene are MNHEY and SMNVEV (reference sequence).

V is TRBV14 and J is TRBJ1-5; D uncertain. The germline V and J ends were trimmed by 1 base and 6 bases, with 10 bases remaining between them. This CDR3 region has 14 residues. CDR1 SGHDN and CDR2 FVKESK come from the germline V gene. The CDR3 spells CASSQGGISQPQHF. The CDR3 nucleotides read TGTGCCAGCAGCCAAGGAGGTATTAGTCAGCCCCAGCATTTT.

The chain is built from TRBV10-3 and TRBJ1-1; 9 bases agree with TRBD1. The CDR3 consists of 15 residues. With V trimmed by 6 bases and J by 1 base, 6 bases remained unmatched. Germline lookup yields CDR1 ENHRY and CDR2 SYGVKD. The CDR3 reads CAIRTSDRGNTEAFF. In DNA form, the CDR3 reads TGTGCCATCAGGACCTCGGACAGGGGGAACACTGAAGCTTTCTTT.

The V gene is TRBV10-1, the J gene TRBJ2-1; TRBD2 matches at 10 bases. CDR1 and CDR2 from the germline V gene are WNHNN and SYGVQD (reference sequence). The trim removed 6 bases at V and 5 bases at J, leaving 1 base unmatched. The CDR3 has 13 residues. The CDR3 DNA sequence: TGCGCCAGCAGAGCGGGAGGGGACAATGAGCAGTTCTTC. Amino acid sequence: CASRAGGDNEQFF.

The rearrangement uses TRBV6-5 and TRBJ2-2; D might be TRBD1 (5 bases). V was cut by 9 bases and J by 3 bases, with 14 bases left in between. CDR3 size: 14 residues. Germline loops: CDR1 MNHEY, CDR2 SVGAGI. The CDR3 bases are TGTGCCAGTAGATGGCAGGGCGACACCGGGGAGCTGTTTTTT. Protein: CASRWQGDTGELFF.

The rearrangement links TRBV14 to TRBJ2-5; D is perhaps TRBD2 (5 bases). V lost 0 bases and J 5 bases, leaving 13 bases between the germline ends. Germline CDR1 is SGHDN and CDR2 is FVKESK. This CDR3 is built from 15 residues. CDR3 sequence (DNA): TGTGCCAGCAGCCAAGATAGAGGGTATTGGGAGACCCAGTACTTC. Translated: CASSQDRGYWETQYF.

The V gene is TRBV7-9, the J gene TRBJ2-3; 9 nucleotides match TRBD2. The CDR3 is 15 residues long. Trimming took 5 bases from V and 6 from J; bases not matched to a gene: 9. The V gene's germline CDR1 is SEHNR and CDR2 FQNEAQ (reference sequence). CDR3 DNA: TGTGCCAGCAGCGAGTCTAGCGGGACGTTGGATACGCAGTATTTT. Encoded protein: CASSESSGTLDTQYF.

There are a few counts of this clone. V and J are TRBV6-5 and TRBJ1-1; tentatively, D is TRBD1 (6 bases). V shed 2 bases and J shed 5 bases, with 18 bases lying between them. The CDR3 contains 16 residues. The germline V gene encodes CDR1 MNHEY and CDR2 SVGAGI. CDR3: CASSYTAKQGGTEAFF. CDR3 DNA: TGTGCCAGCAGTTACACGGCCAAACAGGGAGGGACTGAAGCTTTCTTT.

The rearrangement links TRBV7-9 to TRBJ2-5; 7 nucleotides match TRBD1. With V trimmed by 5 bases and J by 4 bases, 10 bases remained unmatched. The germline V gene has CDR1 SEHNR and CDR2 FQNEAQ (reference sequence). The CDR3 runs 15 residues. For the CDR3, the DNA is TGTGCCAGCAGCCCGATGGGGACAGCGTCAGAGACCCAGTACTTC. Translating it yields CASSPMGTASETQYF.

This sequence joins TRBV6-4 and TRBJ2-1, with D hard to call. V lost 3 bases to trimming and J lost 3 bases, with 12 bases between them. This CDR3 has 15 amino acids. Germline lookup yields CDR1 MRHNA and CDR2 SNTAGT. The CDR3 here is CASSDRVEDYNEQFF. Here the CDR3 DNA reads TGTGCCAGCAGTGATAGAGTAGAGGACTACAATGAGCAGTTCTTC.

J is TRBJ1-1 and V is TRBV18; 8 bases map to TRBD1. V shed 2 bases and J 4 bases; nucleotides not matched to a gene: 6. The CDR3 covers 15 residues. The germline gives CDR1 KGHSH, CDR2 LQKENI. CDR3 sequence: CASSPSQGGVTEAFF. CDR3 bases: TGTGCCAGCTCACCATCACAGGGGGGCGTCACTGAAGCTTTCTTT.

J is TRBJ1-2 and V is TRBV6-5; 9 nucleotides match TRBD1. This CDR3 is built from 15 residues. The ends lost 2 bases at V and 4 bases at J; junction bases unmatched: 5. CDR1 and CDR2 (germline): MNHEY, SVGAGI. CDR3 nucleotides: TGTGCCAGCAGTTACGGGACAGGGAACTCCTATGGCTACACCTTC. Translation: CASSYGTGNSYGYTF.

The chain links TRBV3-1 (or the pseudogene TRBV3-2) to TRBJ1-2, with D unclear. Germline V gene sequence: CDR1 LGHDT, CDR2 YNNKEL (reference sequence). Trimming removed 1 base at V and 8 bases at J, with 11 bases between. The CDR3 length is 13 residues. CDR3 bases: TGTGCCAGCAGCCAAGGGCAGGTTCGGGGCTACACCTTC. Translated: CASSQGQVRGYTF.

The V call is TRBV30, the J call TRBJ2-1; D not certain. The germline V gene has CDR1 GTSNPN and CDR2 SVGIG (reference sequence). Trimming removed 2 bases at V and 1 base at J, with 12 bases between. The CDR3 is 15 residues long. CDR3 sequence: CAWSPESLSYNEQFF. Written as DNA, the CDR3 is TGTGCCTGGAGTCCCGAGTCCCTGTCCTACAATGAGCAGTTCTTC.

The chain joins TRBV7-9 to TRBJ2-1; D tentatively reads TRBD1 or TRBD2 (5 bases each). V was pared by 3 bases and J by 6 bases, with 15 bases between. Germline values: CDR1 SEHNR, CDR2 FQNEAQ (reference sequence). The CDR3 sequence is 15 residues long. The CDR3 is CASSFGASSGNEQFF. The CDR3 DNA is TGTGCCAGCAGCTTTGGGGCATCCAGCGGCAATGAGCAGTTCTTC.

The V gene is TRBV19, the J gene TRBJ1-5; D is unclear. Per germline, CDR1 LNHDA and CDR2 SQIVND (reference sequence). The CDR3 has 13 residues. Trimming shortened V by 6 bases and J by 7 bases, and 13 bases separated the two germline ends. The CDR3 DNA sequence: TGTGCCAGTAGCCCTTCGGAGGGACAGCCCCAGCATTTT. Protein product: CASSPSEGQPQHF.

This rearrangement joins TRBV19 to TRBJ1-2; tentatively, D is TRBD1 (5 bases). V was shortened by 3 bases and J by 8 bases, with 19 bases between the two germline ends. Germline assignment: CDR1 LNHDA and CDR2 SQIVND (reference sequence). The CDR3 loop spans 15 amino acids. CDR3 loop: CASSMSGGTFTGYTF. Here the CDR3 DNA reads TGTGCCAGTAGTATGTCGGGCGGGACGTTTACCGGCTACACCTTC.

This clone was counted a single time. This sequence joins TRBV30 and TRBJ2-3; D is uncertain. V lost 2 bases to trimming and J lost 2 bases, with 11 bases between them. The CDR3 loop spans 14 amino acids. In germline, CDR1 is GTSNPN, CDR2 SVGIG (reference sequence). This chain's CDR3 is CAWSMRPFTDTQYF. The DNA of the CDR3 is TGTGCCTGGAGTATGAGACCCTTCACAGATACGCAGTATTTT.

In this sample, this clone is medium-sized (0.01 to 0.1%). This rearrangement joins TRBV2 to TRBJ2-1; TRBD1 is a possible D gene (8 bases). V was clipped by 1 base and J by 9 bases, with 13 bases between them. Germline CDR1 is SNHLY and CDR2 is FYNNEI. This CDR3 region has 14 residues. CDR3 protein: CASSEVGGTGEQFF. The CDR3, as DNA: TGTGCCAGCAGTGAAGTCGGGGGGACAGGTGAGCAGTTCTTC.

This clone was seen just once. This chain joins TRBV5-1 and TRBJ1-1, with unresolved D. Per germline, CDR1 SGHRS and CDR2 YFSETQ. This CDR3 spans 13 amino acids. Trimming pared 0 bases from V and 0 bases from J, leaving 3 bases between. The CDR3 here is CASSLGLNTEAFF. The DNA for the CDR3 is TGCGCCAGCAGCTTGGGGTTGAACACTGAAGCTTTCTTT.

This rearrangement joins TRBV15 to TRBJ1-5; D gene ambiguous. From germline, CDR1 is LNHNV and CDR2 YYDKDF (reference sequence). Trimming removed 0 bases at V and 3 bases at J, with 9 bases between. The CDR3 loop spans 15 amino acids. CDR3 sequence reads: CATSRDVMPNQPQHF. The CDR3 nucleotides are TGTGCCACCAGCAGAGATGTAATGCCCAATCAGCCCCAGCATTTT. Full variable domain (missing parts from reference TRBV15 and TRBJ1-5): DAMVIQNPRYQVTQFGKPVTLSCSQTLNHNVMYWYQQKSSQAPKLLFHYYDKDFNNEADTPDNFQSRRPNTSFCFLDIRSPGLGDTAMYLCATSRDVMPNQPQHFGDGTRLSIL.

V gene TRBV15 combines with J gene TRBJ2-2; possibly TRBD2 for D (6 bases). Germline CDR1 and CDR2: LNHNV and YYDKDF (reference sequence). Trimming removed 1 base at V and 0 bases at J, with 12 bases between. This CDR3 spans 17 amino acids. The DNA for the CDR3 is TGTGCCACCAGCAGAGCTACTAGCTCGGCGAACACCGGGGAGCTGTTTTTT. This codes for CATSRATSSANTGELFF.